These T cell receptor beta chains were read from a single sample in a study of T cells in localized non-small cell lung cancer. Some clones are missing from TCRdb's copy, which holds only in-frame ones; the method was immunoSEQ multiplex PCR. Of 75,000 to 95,000 clones in the sample, approximately 90% were seen once. Source: peripheral blood, taken before any cancer treatment. Receptors originate from a man between 40 and 70 years old with stage I squamous cell lung carcinoma. The CDR3 runs from the conserved cysteine through the conserved F or W. Each record gives: clone size, V gene, J gene, D gene, CDR3 DNA, CDR3 protein. The D gene is left open where the match is weak. Clone size is stated in some rows and not others, as once, few, many or a class when expanded.

-,TRBV28,TRBJ2-5,-,TGTGCCAGCAGCCCTTATTCCAGGGAGGCCCAGTACTTC,CASSPYSREAQYF
once,TRBV6-5,TRBJ1-1,-,TGTGCCAGCAGTTCCGGGACATCCTACACTGAAGCTTTCTTT,CASSSGTSYTEAFF
once,TRBV25-1,TRBJ1-5,-,TGTGCCAGCAGTGACGAGGGCCCGGGTCAGCCCCAGCATTTT,CASSDEGPGQPQHF
-,TRBV11-3,TRBJ2-3,TRBD2,TGTGCCAGCAGCTTGCAGCGGGGGGGCGTAGATACGCAGTATTTT,CASSLQRGGVDTQYF
-,TRBV5-1,TRBJ2-5,-,TGCGCCAGCAGCTTGGGGAGCGGCCAAGAGACCCAGTACTTC,CASSLGSGQETQYF
-,TRBV18,TRBJ1-4,-,TGTGCCAGCTCACCAAGCATATATGAAAAACTGTTTTTT,CASSPSIYEKLFF
once,TRBV5-1,TRBJ1-2,-,TGCGCCAGCAGCTTGGACAGTGGTTTCTCTGATGGCTACACCTTC,CASSLDSGFSDGYTF
-,TRBV7-7,TRBJ2-5,TRBD1,TGTGCCAGCAGCCGGACAGGGACGGGGGAGACCCAGTACTTC,CASSRTGTGETQYF
once,TRBV19,TRBJ2-5,-,TGTGCCAGTAGCCTTCGGTCTGTGGGACAAGAGACCCAGTACTTC,CASSLRSVGQETQYF
-,TRBV5-4,TRBJ1-3,-,TGTGCCAGCAGCTTGGCCGGGAGGACGAGCTCTGGAAACACCATATATTTT,CASSLAGRTSSGNTIYF
once,TRBV2,TRBJ1-6,-,TGTGCCGGCAGTCCGACAGGAACAAATTCACCCCTCCACTTT,CAGSPTGTNSPLHF
once,TRBV19,TRBJ1-5,TRBD1,TGTGCCAGTAGTACCTCCCGCCTCGGACAGGACAATCAGCCCCAGCATTTT,CASSTSRLGQDNQPQHF
-,TRBV19,TRBJ2-7,TRBD1,TGTGCCAGTAGTATGGACAGGGAATTGGACGAGCAGTACTTC,CASSMDRELDEQYF
-,TRBV14,TRBJ1-2,-,TGTGCCAGCAGCCAGGAGATAGGGGTCGTCTATGGCTACACCTTC,CASSQEIGVVYGYTF
-,TRBV19,TRBJ1-5,-,TGTGCCAGTAGTATGACAGACCTCGGGGGGGGCAATCAGCCCCAGCATTTT,CASSMTDLGGGNQPQHF
-,TRBV5-8,TRBJ2-2,TRBD2,TGTGCCAGCAGCCTGGAGGGACTAGAACTAGCATCCGGGGAGCTGTTTTTT,CASSLEGLELASGELFF
-,TRBV5-1,TRBJ2-6,TRBD1,TGCGCCAGCAGCTCCCGACAGGGGGCGTCTGGGGCCAACGTCCTGACTTTC,CASSSRQGASGANVLTF
-,TRBV5-6,TRBJ1-1,-,TGTGCCAGCAGCTCCCGGGGGGCATTGAGAAAGACTGAAGCTTTCTTT,CASSSRGALRKTEAFF
few,TRBV18,TRBJ1-4,-,TGTGCCAGCTCACCTTCAGATGAAAAACTGTTTTTT,CASSPSDEKLFF
-,TRBV5-4,TRBJ2-7,-,TGTGCCAGCTCAAACACCCGGGGGGCTAATGACGAGCAGTACTTC,CASSNTRGANDEQYF
-,TRBV5-1,TRBJ2-5,TRBD2,TGCGCCAGCAGCTTGGGAAATAGCGGGGGAGAGGAGACCCAGTACTTC,CASSLGNSGGEETQYF
-,TRBV5-8,TRBJ1-2,TRBD1,TGTGCCAGCATCCTTAACAGGGGGCTGATAGGCTACACCTTC,CASILNRGLIGYTF
-,TRBV9,TRBJ2-1,-,TGTGCCAGCAGCGCACGCGAGGCTAGAGGTGAGCAGTTCTTC,CASSAREARGEQFF
-,TRBV28,TRBJ1-5,-,TGTGCCAGCAGTTTAAGGACAGCTAATCAGCCCCAGCATTTT,CASSLRTANQPQHF
-,TRBV7-2,TRBJ2-7,TRBD1,TGTGCCAGCAGCTTAGCGGGCCTTAGTCCGACAGGGGCCTACGAGCAGTACTTC,CASSLAGLSPTGAYEQYF
-,TRBV5-1,TRBJ1-1,-,TGCGCCAGCAGCTTGGAACCGGGGACCACTGAAGCTTTCTTT,CASSLEPGTTEAFF
-,TRBV15,TRBJ2-1,-,TGTGCCACCAGCAGAGAATATGGGGGACCCTACAATGAGCAGTTCTTC,CATSREYGGPYNEQFF
-,TRBV2,TRBJ1-2,TRBD1,TGTGCCAGCAGTGAAGAGGGGACAGTCTCTGGCTACACCTTC,CASSEEGTVSGYTF
few,TRBV7-9,TRBJ1-6,TRBD1,TGTGCCAGCAGCGTGACAGGGGCTCTCGGTTCACCCCTCCACTTT,CASSVTGALGSPLHF
-,TRBV2,TRBJ2-6,-,TGTGCCAGCAGTAGCAAGTCTGGGGCCAACGTCCTGACTTTC,CASSSKSGANVLTF
-,TRBV2,TRBJ1-2,-,TGTGCCAGCAGTGAGCCGACGTCCGGGGGGCCCAACTATGGCTACACCTTC,CASSEPTSGGPNYGYTF
-,TRBV19,TRBJ1-1,-,TGTGCCAGTAGCCCTTACACCTCTGAAGCTTTCTTT,CASSPYTSEAFF
-,TRBV2,TRBJ2-7,TRBD2,TGTGCCAGCAGAGGCGGGGGGGCACAGGTCTTCGAGCAGTACTTC,CASRGGGAQVFEQYF
-,TRBV29-1,TRBJ1-2,-,TGCAGCGTTGTGGGTAGCAATGGCTACACCTTC,CSVVGSNGYTF
-,TRBV7-3,TRBJ2-3,-,TGTGCCAGCAGCTTAACCCTTACAGGGATCCCTAACACAGATACGCAGTATTTT,CASSLTLTGIPNTDTQYF
-,TRBV28,TRBJ2-2,-,TGTGCCAGCAGGAGGGCCCCCGGGGAGCTGTTTTTT,CASRRAPGELFF
-,TRBV25-1,TRBJ2-1,TRBD2,TGTGCCAGCAGCTTAGCGGGGGGCGAATACAATGAGCAGTTCTTC,CASSLAGGEYNEQFF
-,TRBV7-2,TRBJ2-5,-,TGTGCCAGCAGCCGAATACAAGAGACCCAGTACTTC,CASSRIQETQYF
-,TRBV19,TRBJ1-1,-,TGTGCCAGTAGTATATGGGCCCCGGACACCCACACTGAAGCTTTCTTT,CASSIWAPDTHTEAFF
once,TRBV28,TRBJ2-7,-,TGTGCCAGCAGTCTGTTAAGCTCCTACGAGCAGTACTTC,CASSLLSSYEQYF
-,TRBV5-1,TRBJ2-1,-,TGCGCCAGCAGCTTGGGACATAACAATGAGCAGTTCTTC,CASSLGHNNEQFF
-,TRBV14,TRBJ2-6,-,TGTGCCAGCAGCCAAACTAGAGTCCTGACTTTC,CASSQTRVLTF
-,TRBV4-1,TRBJ1-4,-,TGCGCCAGCAGCCCAGGACCTAGGGCAACTAATGAAAAACTGTTTTTT,CASSPGPRATNEKLFF
once,TRBV15,TRBJ1-5,-,TGTGCCACCAGCAGAGATCTCTGGGATCAGCCCCAGCATTTT,CATSRDLWDQPQHF
-,TRBV18,TRBJ2-7,-,TGTGCCAGCTCCCGGGACGGATCCTACGAGCAGTACTTC,CASSRDGSYEQYF
-,TRBV5-5,TRBJ1-1,-,TGTGCCAGCAGCTCCGATCTATACACTGAAGCTTTCTTT,CASSSDLYTEAFF
-,TRBV7-9,TRBJ2-5,TRBD2,TGTGCCAGCAGCTTAGCGTTGACCGGGAGGGAGACCCAGTACTTC,CASSLALTGRETQYF
-,TRBV4-1,TRBJ1-2,-,TGCGCCAGCAGCCAAGAGGGGTGGAGAAACGACTACACCTTC,CASSQEGWRNDYTF
-,TRBV2,TRBJ1-5,-,TGTGCCAGCAGTGAACGCTACAGGGTTGGCAATCAGCCCCAGCATTTT,CASSERYRVGNQPQHF
-,TRBV9,TRBJ1-3,-,TGTGCCAGCAGCGTAGCAGACAGCTCTGGAAACACCATATATTTT,CASSVADSSGNTIYF
-,TRBV20-1,TRBJ1-3,-,TGCGGGGTCCCCTCCGGAAACACCATATATTTT,CGVPSGNTIYF
-,TRBV6-1,TRBJ2-7,-,TGTGCCAGCAGTGAATACAGGGACTACGAGCAGTACTTC,CASSEYRDYEQYF
-,TRBV9,TRBJ1-1,-,TGTGCCAGCAGCCCAACTGACAGAAACACTGAAGCTTTCTTT,CASSPTDRNTEAFF
-,TRBV5-1,TRBJ1-1,-,TGCGCCAGCAGCCCAGACTTCGGGAGGCGGGAAGCTTTCTTT,CASSPDFGRREAFF
-,TRBV5-5,TRBJ1-1,TRBD1,TGTGCCAGCAGCTTATATGGGACAGGGAGAGACACTGAAGCTTTCTTT,CASSLYGTGRDTEAFF